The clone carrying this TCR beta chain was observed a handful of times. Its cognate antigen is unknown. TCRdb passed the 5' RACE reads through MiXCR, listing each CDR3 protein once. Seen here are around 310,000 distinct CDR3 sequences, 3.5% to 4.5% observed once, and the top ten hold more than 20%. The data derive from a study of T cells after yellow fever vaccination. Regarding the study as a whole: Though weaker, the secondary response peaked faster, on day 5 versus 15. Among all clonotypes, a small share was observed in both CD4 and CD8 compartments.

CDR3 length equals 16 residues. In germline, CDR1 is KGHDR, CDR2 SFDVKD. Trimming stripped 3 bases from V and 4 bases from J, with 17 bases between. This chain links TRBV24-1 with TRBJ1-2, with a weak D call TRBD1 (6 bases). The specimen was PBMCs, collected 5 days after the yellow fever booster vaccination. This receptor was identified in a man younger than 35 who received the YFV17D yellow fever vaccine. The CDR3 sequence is CATSDPGTRTGYGYTF. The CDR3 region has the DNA TGTGCCACCAGTGATCCCGGGACACGGACGGGCTATGGCTACACCTTC.